This TCR beta chain was sequenced during a study of shared clonotypes between healthy human individuals. The CDR3 spans 16 residues. Germline V CDR1 and CDR2: MGHRA, YSYEKL. The germline V and J ends were trimmed by 3 bases and 7 bases, with 19 bases remaining between them. TCRdb's table, derived via immunoSEQ multiplex PCR, lists solely in-frame clones and lacks some. The table has a few hundred thousand clones, 97% seen once; the top ten hold 0.057%. The source of this sequence is a woman in her 30s in good health. The chain uses TRBV4-1 and TRBJ1-5, with D perhaps matching TRBD1 (6 bases). What was sequenced was naive CD4+ T cells sorted from blood. As to subset: CD45RA+ positively selected. CDR3 loop: CASSQEGRGLRQPQHF. In DNA form, the CDR3 reads TGCGCCAGCAGCCAGGAGGGCCGGGGGCTACGCCAGCCCCAGCATTTT.